One and the same sample provided the 14 T cell receptor beta chains below, sequenced in a study of Ad26.COV2.S vaccination and SARS-CoV-2 variants. Using immunoSEQ multiplex PCR, the repertoire was profiled, and TCRdb retains in-frame clones only, with some absent. The sample holds around 340,000 clones, about 88% seen once. Regarding treatment: 15 to 20 received Ad26.COV2.S at low or high dose, single or two shots; roughly five received placebo; per-sample allocation not given. Collection of samples fell on day 63 after the first vaccine or placebo injection. The sequences come from peripheral blood, collected in a trial of Ad26.COV2.S vaccine versus placebo. The receptors come from a person between 18 and 60 years old who received the Ad26.COV2.S COVID-19 vaccine or a placebo.

V is TRBV4-3 and J is TRBJ2-1, with D perhaps TRBD2 (6 bases). CDR1 is LGHNA and CDR2 is YSLEER in the germline V gene. The CDR3 totals 13 residues. Trimming took 0 bases from V and 12 from J, leaving 12 bases between them. CDR3 nucleotides: TGCGCCAGCAGCCAAGATGCCGGGAGACTGCAGTTCTTC. Its translation is CASSQDAGRLQFF.

This chain connects TRBV7-2 to TRBJ1-1; perhaps TRBD1 as D (6 bases). This CDR3 is built from 16 residues. Germline CDR1 reads SGHTA; CDR2 reads FQGNSA. Deletions cut 1 base from V and 5 bases from J, with 17 bases between. DNA of the CDR3: TGTGCCAGCAGCTTAGTACGGGGGCGCGCTCATACTGAAGCTTTCTTT. Protein: CASSLVRGRAHTEAFF. The variable domain in full, completed from reference TRBV7-2 and TRBJ1-1, reads GAGVSQSPSNKVTEKGKDVELRCDPISGHTALYWYRQSLGQGLEFLIYFQGNSAPDKSGLPSDRFSAERTGGSVSTLTIQRTQQEDSAVYLCASSLVRGRAHTEAFFGQGTRLTVV.

This chain joins TRBV6-2 or TRBV6-3 and TRBJ1-5; D is undetermined. The CDR3 sequence is 14 residues long. With 5 bases removed from V and 6 bases from J, the gap between germline ends came to 14 bases. CDR1 MNHEY and CDR2 SVGEGT come from the germline V gene. DNA of the CDR3: TGTGCCAGCAGTCGGAACTTGAACGGTCAGCCCCAGCATTTT. The encoded protein is CASSRNLNGQPQHF.

This clone was counted a few times. This rearrangement joins TRBV19 to TRBJ1-5; TRBD1 agrees at 7 bases. V gave up 6 bases and J gave up 3 bases; unmatched junction bases: 11. The CDR3 is 16 amino acids. Germline values: CDR1 LNHDA, CDR2 SQIVND (reference sequence). CDR3 amino acids: CASRGGRGGLNQPQHF. CDR3 DNA sequence: TGTGCCAGTAGAGGGGGCAGGGGAGGCCTCAATCAGCCCCAGCATTTT.

The J gene is TRBJ2-2, the V gene TRBV7-3, with 11 nucleotides matching TRBD1. V dropped 1 base and J dropped 7; count of bases not matched to a gene: 8. Germline V gene lookup returns CDR1 SGHTA and CDR2 FQGTGA. The CDR3 has 17 residues. The chain's CDR3 is CASSLNPRTGGNGELFF. The CDR3 DNA reads TGTGCCAGCAGCTTAAATCCCCGGACAGGGGGCAACGGGGAGCTGTTTTTT.

This CDR3 reads CSVVQNNQPQHF. The CDR3 nucleotides read TGCAGCGTTGTACAGAACAATCAGCCCCAGCATTTT. The V call is TRBV29-1, the J call TRBJ1-5; D unresolved. Germline V gene lookup returns CDR1 SQVTM and CDR2 ANQGSEA. The V end lost 4 bases, the J end lost 3 bases, and 7 bases lay between the germline ends. CDR3 size: 12 residues.

The V call is TRBV24-1, the J call TRBJ2-5; D ambiguous. The V end lost 6 bases, the J end lost 2 bases, and 15 bases lay between the germline ends. This CDR3 spans 15 amino acids. Germline CDR1 and CDR2: KGHDR and SFDVKD. This chain's CDR3 is CATSPDLIIQETQYF. The CDR3 DNA reads TGTGCCACCAGTCCAGACTTAATAATTCAAGAGACCCAGTACTTC.

This clone was seen a handful of times. The chain couples TRBV7-3 to TRBJ1-5; no firm D call. The CDR3 totals 13 residues. Germline CDR1 and CDR2: SGHTA and FQGTGA. V lost 3 bases to trimming and J lost 0 bases, with 3 bases between them. The CDR3 reads CASSFYSNQPQHF. In DNA, the CDR3 is TGTGCCAGCAGCTTCTATAGCAATCAGCCCCAGCATTTT.

The rearrangement uses TRBV20-1 and TRBJ2-3; D is unclear. The CDR3 has 11 amino acids. V lost 4 bases, J lost 4 bases, and 6 bases lay in between. Germline V gives CDR1 DFQATT, CDR2 SNEGSKA (reference sequence). CDR3 sequence (DNA): TGCAGTGCTACGGTTTCAGATACGCAGTATTTT. This translates into CSATVSDTQYF.

The V call is TRBV5-6, the J call TRBJ1-6; D call uncertain. With 0 bases removed from V and 3 bases from J, the gap between germline ends came to 7 bases. CDR3 length equals 15 residues. The germline gives CDR1 SGHDT, CDR2 YYEEEE. The CDR3 sequence: CASSLGAIYNSPLHF. The CDR3 region has the DNA TGTGCCAGCAGCTTGGGGGCTATCTATAATTCACCCCTCCACTTT.

The chain joins TRBV14 to TRBJ2-3; unclear D gene. Germline V gives CDR1 SGHDN, CDR2 FVKESK. The CDR3 totals 12 residues. Trimming shortened V by 1 base and J by 12 bases, and 11 bases separated the two germline ends. CDR3 DNA: TGTGCCAGCAGCCAAGTCATCGCAGTTCAGTATTTT. This sequence encodes CASSQVIAVQYF.

CDR3 region: CASSLDSPSNQPQHF. For the CDR3, the DNA is TGCGCCAGCAGCTTGGACAGCCCGAGCAATCAGCCCCAGCATTTT. The chain has TRBV5-1 and TRBJ1-5; no clear D gene. V was clipped by 0 bases and J by 1 base, with 8 bases between them. The CDR3 totals 15 residues. Looked up from germline, CDR1 is SGHRS and CDR2 is YFSETQ.

This chain joins TRBV5-4 and TRBJ2-3; 10 positions match TRBD2. The V gene end was trimmed by 3 bases and the J gene end by 3 bases; junction bases not matched to a gene: 7. The germline V gene has CDR1 SGHNT and CDR2 YYREEE (reference sequence). The CDR3 has 16 amino acids. This CDR3 reads CASSSLAGEGTDTQYF. The CDR3 DNA reads as TGTGCCAGCAGCTCTCTAGCGGGAGAAGGGACAGATACGCAGTATTTT.

The rearrangement links TRBV30 to TRBJ1-3; D might be TRBD1 (6 bases). The CDR3 is made up of 15 amino acids. V was pared by 0 bases and J by 0 bases, with 9 bases between. Germline V lookup: CDR1 GTSNPN, CDR2 SVGIG (reference sequence). CDR3 in amino acids: CAWSVPTGSGNTIYF. CDR3 nucleotide sequence: TGTGCCTGGAGTGTCCCGACAGGCTCTGGAAACACCATATATTTT.